This T cell receptor (beta chain) was documented in a study of beta chain bispecific antibodies for T cell cancers (dated by TCRdb to the early 2020s). At the level of the whole study: Healthy donor T cells were cocultured with T cell leukemia lines and bispecific antibodies, then TRBV sequencing of surviving cells measured the depletion of each TRBV family. Jurkat cells expressed surface TRBV12 (TRBV12-3), and HPB-ALL cells expressed surface TRBV5-5. General findings and caveats noted by the study authors: Compared with anti-CD19, anti-TRBV5-5 exposure reduced TRBV5-5 signal by about 98% and the closely related TRBV5-6 by 91.6%. Each sequenced sample mixed leukemia cell line cells with normal T cells, and most targeted TRBV signal came from the leukemia cells rather than normal T cells. Cross-reactivity of the anti-TRBV5-5 antibody with TRBV5-6 was attributed to high sequence similarity between the two genes. Compared with anti-CD19, anti-TRBV12 exposure reduced the TRBV12-3 share of total TRBV signal by roughly 99%; TRBV12-4 fell about 37%, not significantly.

As for this clonotype: It has no known antigen specificity. Base qualities are not at hand, and no much larger clone is one base apart.

Unique molecular identifier barcodes were built into the libraries and used for clonotype quantification. Qiagen AllPrep DNA/RNA Micro kits were used to isolate total RNA, and an Agilent TapeStation was used to check RNA quality. TCR beta libraries were constructed by 5' RACE, in which cDNA synthesis was followed by two PCR steps with TCR beta constant-region gene-specific primers. An Illumina MiSeq platform was used to sequence the TCR beta libraries. As for the authors' bioinformatics: Reads were processed with MIGEC, MiXCR and VDJtools. Clonotype frequency was computed as the clonotype's share of unique molecular identifiers among all unique molecular identifiers in the sample. Nonfunctional TRBV genes classified in IMGT as pseudogenes or open reading frames, such as TRBV1, TRBV12-1 and TRBV21, were excluded. TCRdb applied fastp at Q25 and MiXCR to the public reads, then kept only in-frame beta chains. Every CDR3 protein is listed once, alongside the most common genes and DNA of its rows. These V and J calls derive from TCRdb rather than the authors' analysis. Present in this sample are 8,000 to 9,000 distinct CDR3 sequences, approximately 2.2% of which were seen just once. The ten largest clones represent 66% of the sample.

Taken with the paper, the label for treatment or condition translates to: alpha-CD19 control bispecific (anti-CD19 x anti-CD3). For two to three days, T cells were expanded from blood mononuclear cells using either the anti-CD3 antibody OKT3 or CD3/CD28 Dynabeads. Anti-CD19 bispecific antibody cocultures served as comparators for TRBV sequencing; in separate killing assays, anti-CD19 had no effect on Jurkat or HPB-ALL cells. The culture conditions for expanded T cells were RPMI 1640 plus 10% fetal bovine serum, recombinant human IL-2 (about 100 IU/ml) and IL-7 (about 5 ng/ml). Each coculture contained approximately 50,000 normal T cells, approximately 50,000 target cells and bispecific antibody in around 110 ul and was incubated for over 15 hours at 37 degrees C. Each bispecific antibody was composed of two single-chain variable fragments, which were expressed in a single-chain diabody format with a His tag. Effector T cells came from healthy human donors; peripheral blood mononuclear cells were isolated from leukapheresis samples by Ficoll density gradient centrifugation.

Inclusive of the bounding cysteine and phenylalanine, the CDR3 is 16 residues long. Only the CDR3 portion is preserved as DNA: 48 bases, with reading frame beginning at the first base. V lost 2 bases and J lost 4 bases, and the count of bases not matched to a germline gene is 7. The rearrangement combines TRBV12-3 or TRBV12-4 with TRBJ1-5, with 8 bases aligning to TRBD1. The sequencing here drew on T cells from a healthy donor cultured with Jurkat leukemia cells, taken from a culture containing an anti-CD19 bispecific antibody. This receptor was taken from a human donor in good health. Some clones in this sample may be carry-over from other donors' samples. The CDR3 protein sequence reads: CASSLSEQGGNQPQHF. The DNA sequence is given as TGTGCCAGCAGTTTAAGTGAACAGGGGGGGAATCAGCCCCAGCATTTT.